One sample yielded the 30 T cell receptor beta chains listed below, sequenced in a study of T cell changes during pregnancy in multiple sclerosis. Sequencing used immunoSEQ multiplex PCR; TCRdb keeps in-frame clones, though not all of them. The table includes approximately 70,000 clones, around 89% detected once. Sequencing used peripheral blood, obtained in the first trimester of pregnancy. Receptor source: a female donor in good health, enrolled as a control in a pregnancy study.

The V and J genes are TRBV5-1 and TRBJ1-2; 8 positions match TRBD1. Trimming removed 2 bases from V and 8 bases from J; junction bases left unmatched: 14. CDR1 is SGHRS and CDR2 is YFSETQ in the germline V gene. The CDR3 totals 16 residues. The CDR3 DNA reads TGCGCCAGCAGCTTTGACAGGGGAGGTTCACCTAACGGCTACACCTTC. Residues: CASSFDRGGSPNGYTF.

The chain recombines TRBV28 with TRBJ2-7; 14 bases are shared with TRBD2. V lost 5 bases to trimming and J lost 2 bases; unmatched junction nucleotides: 5. The CDR3 sequence is 16 residues long. CDR1 and CDR2 from the germline V gene are MDHEN and SYDVKM. CDR3 sequence reads: CASSGTSGSITYEQYF. The CDR3 DNA reads TGTGCCAGCAGTGGGACTAGCGGGAGTATAACCTACGAGCAGTACTTC.

This chain uses TRBV19 with TRBJ2-7; no reliable D call. From germline, CDR1 is LNHDA and CDR2 SQIVND (reference sequence). Trimming removed 4 bases from V and 2 bases from J, with 12 bases in between. The CDR3 runs 14 residues. CDR3 region: CASSRYAVAYEQYF. CDR3 bases: TGTGCCAGTAGTAGGTATGCAGTTGCCTACGAGCAGTACTTC.

V usage is TRBV7-2 and J usage is TRBJ2-3; no clear D. Looked up from germline, CDR1 is SGHTA and CDR2 is FQGNSA. The ends were cut back, 2 bases at V and 4 bases at J, with 7 bases in the middle. CDR3 length equals 13 residues. The CDR3 here is CASSLFSPDTQYF. The CDR3 DNA sequence: TGTGCCAGCAGCTTATTTAGCCCAGATACGCAGTATTTT.

The count of this clone is one. The chain combines TRBV18 with TRBJ2-7; 7 bases are a match to TRBD1. V dropped 2 bases and J dropped 3; count of bases not matched to a gene: 7. Germline V gives CDR1 KGHSH, CDR2 LQKENI. The CDR3 sequence is 15 residues long. The DNA of the CDR3 is TGTGCCAGCTCACCAAAGACAGGGAGTTACTACGAGCAGTACTTC. Protein product: CASSPKTGSYYEQYF.

The chain employs TRBV7-8 and TRBJ2-2; TRBD1 matches at 12 bases. V was pared by 4 bases and J by 6 bases, with 9 bases of the junction left unmatched. Germline CDR1 is SGHVS and CDR2 is FQNEAQ. The CDR3 totals 17 residues. The CDR3 loop is CASSSPGQGAFAGELFF. The CDR3 DNA follows: TGTGCCAGCAGCTCGCCGGGACAGGGGGCATTTGCCGGGGAGCTGTTTTTT.

The chain combines TRBV6-6 with TRBJ1-1; D remains ambiguous. Per germline, CDR1 MNHNY and CDR2 SVGAGI (reference sequence). The length of the CDR3 is 11 residues. V gave up 4 bases and J gave up 8 bases, with 8 bases separating them. The CDR3 nucleotides are TGTGCCAGCAGTTCCCAAGCGGAAGCTTTCTTT. Translation: CASSSQAEAFF.

The chain is built from TRBV19 and TRBJ1-1; D ambiguous. The CDR3 covers 15 residues. The germline V gene encodes CDR1 LNHDA and CDR2 SQIVND (reference sequence). V was shortened by 3 bases and J by 1 base, with 12 bases between the two germline ends. CDR3: CASSIPEGRNTEAFF. CDR3 in DNA: TGTGCCAGTAGTATCCCCGAAGGGAGGAACACTGAAGCTTTCTTT.

V and J are TRBV6-5 and TRBJ2-7, with 8 bases identical to TRBD2. The CDR3 has 13 residues. The trim removed 6 bases at V and 5 bases at J, leaving 6 bases unmatched. Germline V gives CDR1 MNHEY, CDR2 SVGAGI. The CDR3 coding sequence is TGTGCCAGCAGAAAGCGGGAGAGGGACGAGCAGTACTTC. Translated: CASRKRERDEQYF.

V and J are TRBV5-1 and TRBJ2-3; D possibly corresponds to TRBD2 (6 bases). Germline V CDR1 and CDR2: SGHRS, YFSETQ. V was trimmed by 7 bases and J by 1 base, leaving 13 bases between them. The CDR3 totals 14 residues. In nucleotides, the CDR3 is TGCGCCAGCGAGGAGGGCGGGGGCACAGATACGCAGTATTTT. It codes for CASEEGGGTDTQYF. Looking up the rest from reference TRBV5-1 and TRBJ2-3 gives the full variable domain: KAGVTQTPRYLIKTRGQQVTLSCSPISGHRSVSWYQQTPGQGLQFLFEYFSETQRNKGNFPGRFSGRQFSNSRSEMNVSTLELGDSALYLCASEEGGGTDTQYFGPGTRLTVL.

The J gene is TRBJ1-1, the V gene TRBV5-1; a weak D match, TRBD1 (5 bases). The V and J ends lost 6 bases and 0 bases respectively, with 24 bases between them. This CDR3 is built from 18 residues. Germline V gene data show CDR1 as SGHRS and CDR2 as YFSETQ. The chain's CDR3 is CASTAWRGGGGMNTEAFF. The CDR3 DNA reads TGCGCCAGCACCGCGTGGCGGGGGGGTGGGGGGATGAACACTGAAGCTTTCTTT.

This chain uses TRBV5-1 with TRBJ2-2; 11 bases align to TRBD1. The CDR3 spans 15 residues. Germline V lookup: CDR1 SGHRS, CDR2 YFSETQ. Trimming cost V 4 bases and J 3 bases; bases outside gene matches: 2. DNA for the CDR3: TGCGCCAGCAGCCGGGGACAGGGGGACACCGGGGAGCTGTTTTTT. Translated, it gives CASSRGQGDTGELFF.

The V call is TRBV28, the J call TRBJ1-3; D might be TRBD1 (6 bases). The CDR3 is 14 residues long. Germline-derived CDR1 and CDR2 are MDHEN and SYDVKM. The V end was cut by 7 bases, the J end by 4 bases, with 14 bases between. CDR3 sequence: CASITTGRGNTIYF. DNA of the CDR3: TGTGCCAGCATTACAACAGGGAGAGGAAACACCATATATTTT.

This chain connects TRBV18 to TRBJ1-2; 7 nucleotides match TRBD1. Trimming removed 4 bases from V and 6 bases from J; junction bases left unmatched: 5. Germline values: CDR1 KGHSH, CDR2 LQKENI. The CDR3 consists of 13 residues. As DNA, the CDR3 is TGTGCCAGCTCACTCACAGGGGAAAATGGCTACACCTTC. Its protein product is CASSLTGENGYTF.

The chain combines TRBV10-3 with TRBJ2-6; tentatively, D is TRBD1 (6 bases). Germline V gene lookup returns CDR1 ENHRY and CDR2 SYGVKD. The CDR3 is 16 residues long. V was trimmed by 5 bases and J by 3 bases, leaving 14 bases between them. The CDR3 nucleotides are TGTGCCATCAGTACAGGGTCCTTAGGTGGGGCCAACGTCCTGACTTTC. It codes for CAISTGSLGGANVLTF.

The rearrangement uses TRBV7-2 and TRBJ2-5, with a weak D call TRBD2 (6 bases). V was clipped by 5 bases and J by 0 bases, with 19 bases between them. Looked up from germline, CDR1 is SGHTA and CDR2 is FQGNSA. CDR3 size: 17 residues. The CDR3 loop is CASSKGLMGQYQETQYF. DNA of the CDR3: TGTGCCAGCAGCAAGGGACTCATGGGCCAGTACCAAGAGACCCAGTACTTC. The variable domain in full, completed from reference TRBV7-2 and TRBJ2-5, reads GAGVSQSPSNKVTEKGKDVELRCDPISGHTALYWYRQSLGQGLEFLIYFQGNSAPDKSGLPSDRFSAERTGGSVSTLTIQRTQQEDSAVYLCASSKGLMGQYQETQYFGPGTRLLVL.

The V call is TRBV11-3, the J call TRBJ2-1; D unclear. Trimming took 6 bases from V and 3 from J, leaving 12 bases between them. This CDR3 has 14 amino acids. The germline gives CDR1 SGHNT, CDR2 YENEEA. CDR3 bases: TGTGCCAGCAGTCGCGCGCCAAACTACAATGAGCAGTTCTTC. Translated: CASSRAPNYNEQFF.

V gene TRBV21-1 combines with J gene TRBJ2-3; TRBD1 is the table's D call and was not checked against the DNA. TRBV21-1 is a pseudogene locus. This CDR3 is built from 18 residues. The DNA for the CDR3 is TGTGCCAGCAGCCATACCCAGGGGAGAAAGGGGACCACAGATACGCAGTATTTT. This gives the protein CASSHTQGRKGTTDTQYF.

The chain recombines TRBV25-1 with TRBJ1-2; no definite D call. This CDR3 has 17 amino acids. CDR1 is MGHDK and CDR2 is SYGVNS in the germline V gene. Trimming cost V 2 bases and J 0 bases, with 16 bases left between them. The CDR3 is CASSEVGAAGTNYGYTF. CDR3 bases: TGTGCCAGCAGTGAAGTCGGAGCAGCGGGGACTAACTATGGCTACACCTTC.

This clone was counted a single time. The chain couples TRBV4-2 to TRBJ1-3, with 7 bases matching TRBD1. Germline V gives CDR1 LGHNA, CDR2 YNFKEQ. Trimming removed 4 bases from V and 7 bases from J; junction bases left unmatched: 4. The CDR3 contains 13 residues. DNA for the CDR3: TGTGCCAGCAGCCGGACAGGTACGAACACCATATATTTT. It translates to CASSRTGTNTIYF.

The chain joins TRBV19 to TRBJ2-7, with 7 bases matching TRBD2. CDR1 and CDR2 (germline): LNHDA, SQIVND (reference sequence). V dropped 0 bases and J dropped 1; count of bases not matched to a gene: 3. This CDR3 contains 15 residues. The CDR3 is CASSIEAGNSYEQYF. CDR3 DNA sequence: TGTGCCAGTAGTATAGAAGCGGGGAATTCCTACGAGCAGTACTTC.

The rearrangement links TRBV7-2 to TRBJ2-7, with D hard to call. V lost 1 base and J lost 2, with 9 bases in between. This CDR3 is 14 amino acids long. The germline CDR1 and CDR2 sequences are SGHTA and FQGNSA. The DNA for the CDR3 is TGTGCCAGCAGCTTAGGTCCCGACACCTACGAGCAGTACTTC. Encoded protein: CASSLGPDTYEQYF.

This chain joins TRBV5-1 and TRBJ2-7; possible D gene TRBD2, 6 bases. The CDR3 is 15 amino acids. The germline V and J ends were trimmed by 0 bases and 3 bases, with 13 bases remaining between them. Germline assignment: CDR1 SGHRS and CDR2 YFSETQ. CDR3 sequence: CASSLAASVIYEQYF. The CDR3 coding sequence is TGCGCCAGCAGCTTGGCGGCTAGCGTGATCTACGAGCAGTACTTC.

The chain recombines TRBV6-6 with TRBJ1-1; D gene ambiguous. This CDR3 is built from 14 residues. Germline-derived CDR1 and CDR2 are MNHNY and SVGAGI (reference sequence). Trimming removed 6 bases from V and 2 bases from J, with 13 bases in between. The CDR3: CASRSRGYNTEAFF. The CDR3 region has the DNA TGTGCCAGCAGGTCGCGGGGTTACAACACTGAAGCTTTCTTT.

V usage is TRBV18 and J usage is TRBJ2-1; possibly TRBD1 for D (6 bases). Trimming took 1 base from V and 7 from J, leaving 14 bases between them. The V gene's germline CDR1 is KGHSH and CDR2 LQKENI. This CDR3 has 15 amino acids. CDR3 loop: CASSPRTGQGNEQFF. Written as DNA, the CDR3 is TGTGCCAGCTCACCACGGACGGGGCAGGGGAATGAGCAGTTCTTC. The variable domain in full, completed from reference TRBV18 and TRBJ2-1, reads NAGVMQNPRHLVRRRGQEARLRCSPMKGHSHVYWYRQLPEEGLKFMVYLQKENIIDESGMPKERFSAEFPKEGPSILRIQQVVRGDSAAYFCASSPRTGQGNEQFFGPGTRLTVL.

The chain carries TRBV9 and TRBJ1-5, with TRBD1 matching 11 bases. The CDR3 runs to 13 residues. Germline CDR1 and CDR2: SGDLS and YYNGEE. Trimming removed 7 bases from V and 5 bases from J; junction bases left unmatched: 2. CDR3 region: CASGGQGDQPQHF. The CDR3 DNA reads TGTGCCAGCGGGGGACAGGGGGATCAGCCCCAGCATTTT. The whole variable domain, remainder taken from reference TRBV9 and TRBJ1-5, is DSGVTQTPKHLITATGQRVTLRCSPRSGDLSVYWYQQSLDQGLQFLIQYYNGEERAKGNILERFSAQQFPDLHSELNLSSLELGDSALYFCASGGQGDQPQHFGDGTRLSIL.

The chain employs TRBV27 and TRBJ1-2; 9 nucleotides line up with TRBD1. J was trimmed by 3 bases and V by 5 bases; bases with no gene match: 7. The V gene's germline CDR1 is MNHEY and CDR2 SMNVEV (reference sequence). This CDR3 has 15 amino acids. CDR3 loop: CASSPIQGADYGYTF. The CDR3 DNA is TGTGCCAGCAGTCCAATACAGGGGGCTGACTATGGCTACACCTTC.

This chain joins TRBV28 and TRBJ2-7, with a weak D call TRBD1 (5 bases). Germline V gene sequence: CDR1 MDHEN, CDR2 SYDVKM. The V and J ends lost 6 bases and 3 bases respectively, with 21 bases between them. This CDR3 is 16 amino acids long. CDR3 in amino acids: CASSLMEGLGDYEQYF. DNA for the CDR3: TGTGCCAGCAGCCTCATGGAAGGCTTAGGGGACTACGAGCAGTACTTC.

The rearrangement uses TRBV15 and TRBJ2-5; 9 bases are a match to TRBD1. CDR1 is LNHNV and CDR2 is YYDKDF in the germline V gene (reference sequence). V shed 1 base and J 4 bases; nucleotides not matched to a gene: 1. The CDR3 has 14 amino acids. CDR3 in DNA: TGTGCCACCAGCAGAGGGGGACAGGGAGAGACCCAGTACTTC. Amino acid sequence: CATSRGGQGETQYF.

The gene calls are TRBV5-6 and TRBJ2-1; 8 bases match TRBD1. The V gene's germline CDR1 is SGHDT and CDR2 YYEEEE. The V and J ends lost 2 bases and 6 bases, in that order; junction bases with no gene match: 7. There are 15 residues in the CDR3. In nucleotides, the CDR3 is TGTGCCAGCAGCTTTGGGACAGGAGCCCCCAATGAGCAGTTCTTC. Its protein product is CASSFGTGAPNEQFF. The full variable domain, in which reference TRBV5-6 and TRBJ2-1 provide the parts outside the CDR3, is DAGVTQSPTHLIKTRGQQVTLRCSPKSGHDTVSWYQQALGQGPQFIFQYYEEEERQRGNFPDRFSGHQFPNYSSELNVNALLLGDSALYLCASSFGTGAPNEQFFGPGTRLTVL.